This record covers a single T cell receptor (beta chain). As handled by the study authors: Using reference gene primer amplification, nucleated cell counts were estimated. The method was immunoSEQ multiplex PCR; TCRdb's version includes in-frame clones alone and lacks a portion of them. The DNA was the basis for D and trimming; V, J and clone size are from that table. The sample has about 200,000 clones, roughly 82% seen once. Between the trimmed V and J ends, which lost 4 bases and 5 bases, there was a span of 40 bases. Germline CDR1 is SGHRS and CDR2 is YFSETQ. This CDR3 has 23 amino acids. This specimen belongs to a study of blood T cell repertoires in COVID-19. For the study at large: Samples representing acute and convalescent COVID-19 were sourced from the United States, Italy and Spain. T cells, B-cell-depleted T cells, or PBMCs supplied cDNA or gDNA.

The chain has TRBV5-1 and TRBJ2-1; tentative D call: TRBD2 (9 bases). The sample taken for sequencing was peripheral blood. The TCR comes from a human donor in a cohort sampled during active COVID-19. As DNA, the CDR3 is TGCGCCAGCAGCCCCTCCCTCACCGGGACAGGAGGTAGCGGGAGTAAATCCGACAATGAGCAGTTCTTC. Amino acids: CASSPSLTGTGGSGSKSDNEQFF.